This entry features one T cell receptor (beta chain) sequence. This sample stems from a study of cytomegalovirus exposure and HLA in healthy donors. The CDR3 loop spans 13 amino acids. Deletions cut 6 bases from V and 6 bases from J, with 12 bases between. Germline CDR1 is MNHEY and CDR2 is SMNVEV (reference sequence). In the PCR, 60 Vbeta and 13 Jbeta primers were used. Generated by immunoSEQ multiplex PCR, the TCRdb table keeps only in-frame clones and is missing some. The sample shows 63,000 or so clones, roughly 77% of them seen only once. This chain uses TRBV27 with TRBJ1-5; D might be TRBD1 (6 bases). The source material was PBMCs. This TCR was recovered from a woman aged 30 to 39 in good health and CMV-seronegative. CDR3 sequence reads: CASRQGGAQPQHF. In nucleotides, the CDR3 is TGTGCCAGCAGACAGGGAGGGGCTCAGCCCCAGCATTTT.